One sample yielded the 18 T cell receptor beta chains listed below, sequenced in a study of OX40 agonist ivuxolimab in advanced cancers. Some clones are missing from TCRdb's copy, which holds only in-frame ones; the method was immunoSEQ multiplex PCR. The table records approximately 62,000 clones, around 92% of them present only once. The specimen was CD4+ or CD8+ T cells sorted from blood, collected in a trial of the OX40 agonist ivuxolimab. The receptors were gathered from an adult with an advanced solid tumor such as melanoma, head and neck, liver or kidney cancer.

The J gene is TRBJ2-7, the V gene TRBV7-6; tentatively, D is TRBD2 (6 bases). The germline V gene encodes CDR1 SGHVS and CDR2 FNYEAQ. This CDR3 comprises 14 residues. V dropped 2 bases and J dropped 3 bases, with 11 bases sitting between them. The CDR3 DNA follows: TGTGCCAGCAGCTTAAAACTAGCTGACTACGAGCAGTACTTC. This gives the protein CASSLKLADYEQYF.

The rearrangement uses TRBV9 and TRBJ1-1, with 8 bases identical to TRBD1. The CDR3 has 15 amino acids. V shed 5 bases, J shed 3 bases, and the junction held 9 bases outside the gene matches. The germline V gene has CDR1 SGDLS and CDR2 YYNGEE. Here the CDR3 DNA reads TGTGCCAGCAGTGATGACAGGGGTGGGGACACTGAAGCTTTCTTT. This sequence encodes CASSDDRGGDTEAFF.

This clone is a singleton in its sample. The V call is TRBV6-1, the J call TRBJ2-3; D is uncertain. Looked up from germline, CDR1 is MNHNS and CDR2 is SASEGT. Deletions cut 2 bases from V and 3 bases from J, with 9 bases between. The CDR3 runs 14 residues. As DNA, the CDR3 is TGTGCCAGCAGTGAACCCGGACGGACAGATACGCAGTATTTT. It translates to CASSEPGRTDTQYF.

The gene calls are TRBV6-6 and TRBJ2-1; D possibly matches TRBD1 or TRBD2 (5 bases each). Trimming stripped 6 bases from V and 5 bases from J, with 8 bases between. Looked up from germline, CDR1 is MNHNY and CDR2 is SVGAGI (reference sequence). This CDR3 contains 12 residues. The chain's CDR3 is CASRRDHNEQFF. Here the CDR3 DNA reads TGTGCCAGCAGACGGGACCACAATGAGCAGTTCTTC.

This chain connects TRBV4-1 to TRBJ1-1; 10 bases align to TRBD1. CDR3 length: 17 residues. Looked up from germline, CDR1 is MGHRA and CDR2 is YSYEKL. J gave up 6 bases and V 3 bases, and 13 bases lay outside the gene matches. This chain's CDR3 is CASSQPGQGLFIAEAFF. The CDR3 DNA reads as TGCGCCAGCAGCCAGCCGGGACAGGGGTTATTTATTGCTGAAGCTTTCTTT.

The rearrangement joins TRBV18 to TRBJ2-1, with D perhaps TRBD2 (5 bases). This CDR3 has 17 amino acids. Germline V gene lookup returns CDR1 KGHSH and CDR2 LQKENI. The germline V and J ends were trimmed by 1 base and 3 bases, with 16 bases remaining between them. CDR3 residues: CASSPLGILSNYNEQFF. In DNA, the CDR3 is TGTGCCAGCTCACCACTCGGGATTTTATCGAACTACAATGAGCAGTTCTTC.

V is TRBV19 and J is TRBJ2-2; no reliable D call. There are 16 residues in the CDR3. The germline V and J ends were trimmed by 3 bases and 0 bases, with 11 bases remaining between them. The germline gives CDR1 LNHDA, CDR2 SQIVND (reference sequence). The CDR3 here is CASSITDETNTGELFF. In DNA form, the CDR3 reads TGTGCCAGTAGTATCACGGACGAGACGAACACCGGGGAGCTGTTTTTT.

The CDR3: CASSQVGGTEAFF. CDR3 nucleotides: TGTGCCAGCAGCCAAGTGGGGGGGACTGAAGCTTTCTTT. The rearrangement joins TRBV14 to TRBJ1-1, with D maybe TRBD1 (5 bases). The CDR3 consists of 13 residues. V was cut by 1 base and J by 5 bases, with 8 bases left in between. In germline, CDR1 is SGHDN, CDR2 FVKESK.

J is TRBJ2-3 and V is TRBV11-2; 9 bases are shared with TRBD2. CDR1 and CDR2 from the germline V gene are SGHAT and FQNNGV. The CDR3 runs to 18 residues. V shed 5 bases and J 4 bases; nucleotides not matched to a gene: 16. The CDR3 coding sequence is TGTGCCAGCAGCCCAACTAGCGGGCGATATCGATTCGCAGATACGCAGTATTTT. This encodes CASSPTSGRYRFADTQYF. Based on the CDR3 plus reference TRBV11-2 and TRBJ2-3, the full variable domain is EAGVAQSPRYKIIEKRQSVAFWCNPISGHATLYWYQQILGQGPKLLIQFQNNGVVDDSQLPKDRFSAERLKGVDSTLKIQPAKLEDSAVYLCASSPTSGRYRFADTQYFGPGTRLTVL.

The V call is TRBV4-1, the J call TRBJ1-2; 7 positions agree with TRBD1. The germline gives CDR1 MGHRA, CDR2 YSYEKL. V lost 3 bases and J lost 6; bases outside the gene matches: 10. The CDR3 extends over 15 amino acids. CDR3 nucleotide sequence: TGCGCCAGCAGCCATTTTACAGGGGATAAAGATGGCTACACCTTC. Translating it yields CASSHFTGDKDGYTF.

V gene TRBV5-6 combines with J gene TRBJ2-7, with 7 positions matching TRBD2. Unmatched junction bases numbered 4, after V lost 2 bases and J lost 2 bases. Per germline, CDR1 SGHDT and CDR2 YYEEEE. The CDR3 loop spans 14 amino acids. The CDR3 sequence is CASSFTGGTYEQYF. The CDR3 nucleotides read TGTGCCAGCAGCTTTACGGGGGGAACCTACGAGCAGTACTTC.

The CDR3 is CASSGYRGQDYGYTF. The DNA of the CDR3 is TGTGCCAGCAGCGGCTACAGGGGGCAGGACTATGGCTACACCTTC. The V call is TRBV9, the J call TRBJ1-2; 9 bases align to TRBD1. CDR3 length: 15 amino acids. Germline V gene data show CDR1 as SGDLS and CDR2 as YYNGEE. The V segment lost 3 bases and the J segment 3 bases; nucleotides outside the gene matches: 6.

This clone was detected once. Other DNA variants within this sample encode the same CDR3. The rearrangement links TRBV6-1 to TRBJ2-7, with D unresolved. From germline, CDR1 is MNHNS and CDR2 SASEGT. The CDR3 has 14 residues. V was clipped by 2 bases and J by 4 bases, with 12 bases between them. The CDR3 is CASSEQGSDYEQYF. The CDR3, as DNA: TGTGCCAGCAGTGAACAAGGATCCGATTACGAGCAGTACTTC.

CDR3 DNA: TGTGCCAGTACTCGGGACAGGGTGGTCACTGAAGCTTTCTTT. This encodes CASTRDRVVTEAFF. The chain employs TRBV19 and TRBJ1-1; 9 positions match TRBD1. Trimming cost V 7 bases and J 4 bases; bases outside gene matches: 7. The CDR3 runs to 14 residues. CDR1 and CDR2 from the germline V gene are LNHDA and SQIVND (reference sequence).

This rearrangement joins TRBV18 to TRBJ2-1, with a possible D match to TRBD2 (5 bases). CDR3 length: 15 amino acids. The V end lost 1 base, the J end lost 3 bases, and 10 bases lay between the germline ends. Germline lookup yields CDR1 KGHSH and CDR2 LQKENI. CDR3 sequence reads: CASSPQGDLYNEQFF. For the CDR3, the DNA is TGTGCCAGCTCACCACAGGGAGACCTCTACAATGAGCAGTTCTTC.

This clone has more than one count but fewer than ten. The CDR3 is CASSIGTTYNEQFF. The CDR3 DNA reads TGTGCCAGCAGCATCGGGACGACTTACAATGAGCAGTTCTTC. J is TRBJ2-1 and V is TRBV5-6; the D call may be TRBD1 or TRBD2 (5 bases each). The CDR3 has 14 amino acids. The V and J ends lost 4 bases and 4 bases respectively, with 12 bases between them. Germline V gene lookup returns CDR1 SGHDT and CDR2 YYEEEE.

The sample holds one count of this clone. The V gene is TRBV7-6, the J gene TRBJ2-3; possibly TRBD1 for D (7 bases). Per germline, CDR1 SGHVS and CDR2 FNYEAQ. The CDR3 covers 21 residues. Trimming took off 0 bases at V and 11 bases at J, with 36 bases between the two ends. The CDR3 loop is CASSLAAAHPIARGETDGQYF. CDR3 DNA sequence: TGTGCCAGCAGCTTAGCAGCGGCCCACCCGATAGCCAGGGGGGAGACAGATGGGCAGTATTTT.

This chain joins TRBV19 and TRBJ2-1, with a weak D call TRBD2 (6 bases). CDR1 and CDR2 from the germline V gene are LNHDA and SQIVND (reference sequence). The CDR3 is made up of 15 amino acids. V was pared by 9 bases and J by 2 bases, with 17 bases between. The CDR3 loop is CASTPGSYAYNEQFF. The CDR3 DNA sequence: TGTGCCAGCACCCCCGGGAGTTACGCCTACAATGAGCAGTTCTTC.